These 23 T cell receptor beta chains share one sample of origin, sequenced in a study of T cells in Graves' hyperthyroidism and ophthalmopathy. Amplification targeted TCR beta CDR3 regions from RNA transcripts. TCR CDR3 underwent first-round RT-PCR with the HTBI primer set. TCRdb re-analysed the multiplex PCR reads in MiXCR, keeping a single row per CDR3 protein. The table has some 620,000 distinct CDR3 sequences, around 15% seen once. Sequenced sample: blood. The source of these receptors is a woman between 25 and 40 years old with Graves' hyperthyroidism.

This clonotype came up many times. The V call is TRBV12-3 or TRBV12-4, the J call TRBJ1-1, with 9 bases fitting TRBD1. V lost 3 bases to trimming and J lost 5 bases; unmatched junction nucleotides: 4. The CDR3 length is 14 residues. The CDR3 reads CASSFDRGTTEAFF. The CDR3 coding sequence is TGTGCCAGCAGTTTTGACAGGGGGACGACTGAAGCTTTCTTT.

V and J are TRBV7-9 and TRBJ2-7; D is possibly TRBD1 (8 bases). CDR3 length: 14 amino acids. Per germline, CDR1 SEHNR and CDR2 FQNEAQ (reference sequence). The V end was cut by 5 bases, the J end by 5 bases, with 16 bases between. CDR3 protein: CASSVTGEGHEQYF. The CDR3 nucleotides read TGTGCCAGCAGCGTGACAGGGGAGGGGCACGAGCAGTACTTC.

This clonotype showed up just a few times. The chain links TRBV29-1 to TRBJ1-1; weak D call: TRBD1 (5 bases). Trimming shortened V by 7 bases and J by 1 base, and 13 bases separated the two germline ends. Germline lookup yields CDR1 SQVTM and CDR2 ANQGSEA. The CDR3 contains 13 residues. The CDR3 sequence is CSAEKTENTEAFF. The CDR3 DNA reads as TGCAGCGCCGAAAAGACAGAGAACACTGAAGCTTTCTTT. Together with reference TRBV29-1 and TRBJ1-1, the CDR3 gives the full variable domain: SAVISQKPSRDICQRGTSLTIQCQVDSQVTMMFWYRQQPGQSLTLIATANQGSEATYESGFVIDKFPISRPNLTFSTLTVSNMSPEDSSIYLCSAEKTENTEAFFGQGTRLTVV.

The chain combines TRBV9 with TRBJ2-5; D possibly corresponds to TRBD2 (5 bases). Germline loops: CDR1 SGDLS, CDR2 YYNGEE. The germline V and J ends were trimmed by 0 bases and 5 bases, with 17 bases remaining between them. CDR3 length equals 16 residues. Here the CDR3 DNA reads TGTGCCAGCAGCGTAGGAAGCCTCCCGGGAATGGAGACCCAGTACTTC. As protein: CASSVGSLPGMETQYF.

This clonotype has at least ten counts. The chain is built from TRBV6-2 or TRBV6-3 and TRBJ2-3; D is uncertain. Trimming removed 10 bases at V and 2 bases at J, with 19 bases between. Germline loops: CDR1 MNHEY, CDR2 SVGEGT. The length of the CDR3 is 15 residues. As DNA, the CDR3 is TGTGCCACCAGCGAGGATCCCTCTGACACAGATACGCAGTATTTT. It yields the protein CATSEDPSDTDTQYF.

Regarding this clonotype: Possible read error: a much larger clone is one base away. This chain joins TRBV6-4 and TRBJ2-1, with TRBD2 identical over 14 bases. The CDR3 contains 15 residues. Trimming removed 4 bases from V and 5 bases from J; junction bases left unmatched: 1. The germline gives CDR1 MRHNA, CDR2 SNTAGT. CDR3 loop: CASSGGLAGDNEQFF. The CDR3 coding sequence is TGTGCCAGCAGTGGGGGACTAGCGGGAGACAATGAGCAGTTCTTC.

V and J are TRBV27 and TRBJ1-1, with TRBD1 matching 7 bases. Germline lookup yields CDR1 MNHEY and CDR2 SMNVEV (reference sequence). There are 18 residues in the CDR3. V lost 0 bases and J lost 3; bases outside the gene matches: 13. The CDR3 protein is CASSLSGQFGLRYTEAFF. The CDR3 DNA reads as TGTGCCAGCAGTTTATCGGGACAGTTCGGGCTCCGGTACACTGAAGCTTTCTTT.

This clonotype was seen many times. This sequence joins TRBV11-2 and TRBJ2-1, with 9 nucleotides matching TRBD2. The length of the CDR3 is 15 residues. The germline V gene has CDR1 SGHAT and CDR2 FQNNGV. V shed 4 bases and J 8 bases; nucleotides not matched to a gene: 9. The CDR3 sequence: CASSSRREGRYEQFF. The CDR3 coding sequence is TGTGCCAGCAGCTCCAGGCGGGAGGGCCGTTATGAGCAGTTCTTC.

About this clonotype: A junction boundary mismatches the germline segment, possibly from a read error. The CDR3 nucleotides read TGTGCCAGCGGCGTAGCCCCCGGAGGTTCCTACGAGCAGTACTTC. Translating it yields CASGVAPGGSYEQYF. J is TRBJ2-7 and V is TRBV9, with D possibly being TRBD2 (5 bases). The CDR3 extends over 15 amino acids. Germline assignment: CDR1 SGDLS and CDR2 YYNGEE. The full variable domain, its missing parts supplied by reference TRBV9 and TRBJ2-7, is DSGVTQTPKHLITATGQRVTLRCSPRSGDLSVYWYQQSLDQGLQFLIQYYNGEERAKGNILERFSAQQFPDLHSELNLSSLELGDSALYFCASGVAPGGSYEQYFGPGTRLTVT.

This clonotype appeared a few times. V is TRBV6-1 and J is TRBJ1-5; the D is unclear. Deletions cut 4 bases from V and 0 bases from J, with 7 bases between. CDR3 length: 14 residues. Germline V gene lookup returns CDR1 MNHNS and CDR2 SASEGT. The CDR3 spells CASSGAYSNQPQHF. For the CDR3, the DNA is TGTGCCAGCAGTGGAGCCTATAGCAATCAGCCCCAGCATTTT.

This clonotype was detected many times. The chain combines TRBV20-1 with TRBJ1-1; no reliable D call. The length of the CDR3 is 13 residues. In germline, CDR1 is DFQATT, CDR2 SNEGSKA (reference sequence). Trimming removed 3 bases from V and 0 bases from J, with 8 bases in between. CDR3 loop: CSARTPLNTEAFF. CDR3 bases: TGCAGTGCTAGGACACCTCTGAACACTGAAGCTTTCTTT.

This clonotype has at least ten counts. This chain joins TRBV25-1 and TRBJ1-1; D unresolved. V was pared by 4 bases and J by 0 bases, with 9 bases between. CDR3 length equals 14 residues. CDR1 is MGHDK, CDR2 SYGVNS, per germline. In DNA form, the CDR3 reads TGTGCCAGCAGTGCCGCGTTAATGAACACTGAAGCTTTCTTT. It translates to CASSAALMNTEAFF.

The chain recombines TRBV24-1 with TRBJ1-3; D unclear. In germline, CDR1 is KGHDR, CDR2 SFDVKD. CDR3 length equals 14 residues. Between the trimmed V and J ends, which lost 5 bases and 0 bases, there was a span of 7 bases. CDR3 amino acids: CATSVSGSGNTIYF. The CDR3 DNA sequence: TGTGCCACCAGTGTTTCGGGCTCTGGAAACACCATATATTTT.

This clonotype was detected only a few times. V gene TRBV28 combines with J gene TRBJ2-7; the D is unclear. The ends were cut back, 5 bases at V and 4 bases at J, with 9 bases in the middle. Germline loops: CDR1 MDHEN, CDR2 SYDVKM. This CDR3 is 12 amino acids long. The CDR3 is CASSPPLYEQYF. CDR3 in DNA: TGTGCCAGCAGTCCCCCTCTGTACGAGCAGTACTTC.

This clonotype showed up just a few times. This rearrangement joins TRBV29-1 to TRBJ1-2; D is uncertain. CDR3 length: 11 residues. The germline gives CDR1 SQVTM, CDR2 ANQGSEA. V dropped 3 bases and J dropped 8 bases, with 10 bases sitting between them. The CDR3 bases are TGCAGCGTTGAGAAGGGCCCCGGCTACACCTTC. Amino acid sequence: CSVEKGPGYTF.

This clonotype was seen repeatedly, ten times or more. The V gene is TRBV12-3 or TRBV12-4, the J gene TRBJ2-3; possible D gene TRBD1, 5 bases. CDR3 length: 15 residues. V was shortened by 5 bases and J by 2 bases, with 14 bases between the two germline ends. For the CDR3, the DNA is TGTGCCAGCAGTGAGACAGCAGGGCCCACAGATACGCAGTATTTT. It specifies CASSETAGPTDTQYF.

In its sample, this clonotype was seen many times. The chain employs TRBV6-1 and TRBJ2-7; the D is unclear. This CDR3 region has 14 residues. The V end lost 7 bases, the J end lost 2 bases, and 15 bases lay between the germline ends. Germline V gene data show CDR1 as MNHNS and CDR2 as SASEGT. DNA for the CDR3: TGTGCCAGCATAGATATAGTAGGGACCTACGAGCAGTACTTC. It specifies CASIDIVGTYEQYF.

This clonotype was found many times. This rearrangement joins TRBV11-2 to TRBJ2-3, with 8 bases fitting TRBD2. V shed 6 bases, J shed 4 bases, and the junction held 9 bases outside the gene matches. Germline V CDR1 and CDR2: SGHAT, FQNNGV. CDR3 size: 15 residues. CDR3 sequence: CASRAGSSGPDTQYF. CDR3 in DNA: TGTGCCAGCAGGGCCGGTTCTAGCGGGCCAGATACGCAGTATTTT. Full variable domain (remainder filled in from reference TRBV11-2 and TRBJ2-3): EAGVAQSPRYKIIEKRQSVAFWCNPISGHATLYWYQQILGQGPKLLIQFQNNGVVDDSQLPKDRFSAERLKGVDSTLKIQPAKLEDSAVYLCASRAGSSGPDTQYFGPGTRLTVL.

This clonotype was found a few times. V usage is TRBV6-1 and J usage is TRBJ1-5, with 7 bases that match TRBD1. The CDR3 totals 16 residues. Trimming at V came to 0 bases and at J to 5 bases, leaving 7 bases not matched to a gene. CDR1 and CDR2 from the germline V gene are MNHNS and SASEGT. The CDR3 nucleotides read TGTGCCAGCAGTGAAGCGCGAGTCAGGGGGGATCAGCCCCAGCATTTT. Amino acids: CASSEARVRGDQPQHF.

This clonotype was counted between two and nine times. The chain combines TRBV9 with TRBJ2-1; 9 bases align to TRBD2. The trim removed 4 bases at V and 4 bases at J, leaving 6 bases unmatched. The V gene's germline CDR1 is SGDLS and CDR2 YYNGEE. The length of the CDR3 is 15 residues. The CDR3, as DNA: TGTGCCAGCAGCAGGCGGGAGGGCGCTTACAATGAGCAGTTCTTC. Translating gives CASSRREGAYNEQFF.

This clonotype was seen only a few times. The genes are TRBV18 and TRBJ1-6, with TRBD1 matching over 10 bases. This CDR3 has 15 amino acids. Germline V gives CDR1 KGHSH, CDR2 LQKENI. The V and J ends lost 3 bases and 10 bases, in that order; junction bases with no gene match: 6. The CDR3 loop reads CASSPGTGDRSPLHF. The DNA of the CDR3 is TGTGCCAGCTCACCTGGGACAGGGGATCGCTCACCCCTCCACTTT.

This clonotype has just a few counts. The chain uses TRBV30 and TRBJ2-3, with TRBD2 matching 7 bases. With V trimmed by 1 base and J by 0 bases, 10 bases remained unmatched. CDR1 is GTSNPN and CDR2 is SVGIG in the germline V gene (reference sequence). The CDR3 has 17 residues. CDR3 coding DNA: TGTGCCTGGAGTGGACTAGCAGTCGACGCTAGCACAGATACGCAGTATTTT. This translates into CAWSGLAVDASTDTQYF.

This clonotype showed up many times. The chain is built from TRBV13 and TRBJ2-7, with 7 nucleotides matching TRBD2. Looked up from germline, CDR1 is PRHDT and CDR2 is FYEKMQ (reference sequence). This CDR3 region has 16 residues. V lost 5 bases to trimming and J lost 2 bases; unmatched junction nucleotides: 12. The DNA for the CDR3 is TGTGCCAGCAGCACACAAGGGGAGCGGGATGCCTACGAGCAGTACTTC. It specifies CASSTQGERDAYEQYF.